This paragraph reports one T cell receptor beta chain. Its antigen is still unknown. Per-base quality was not reported, and no clone a single base away is much larger than it. Set within a cohort of healthcare workers in London, UK, this nested case-control study involved weekly PCR testing of nasopharyngeal swabs along with blood sampling. Healthcare workers were recruited between 23 and 31 March 2020, during the week of the UK lockdown, and were followed weekly for up to roughly 16 weeks. The sample comes from a study of early T cells in non-severe SARS-CoV-2 infection (TCRdb year 2021). In the study overall: Because TCR sequencing relied on bulk RNA taken from unsorted whole blood, pairing of alpha and beta chains was not possible. Broad study findings and their caveats: Matching against VDJdb was skewed toward anti-spike CD8 responses, likely underestimated virus-specific expansions, and missed private and CD4 specificities.

The library was produced with 5' RACE. For sequencing, a NextSeq 500 was employed. Unique molecular identifiers were attached to individual cDNA molecules in the TCR library protocol so that sequencing error and PCR bias could be corrected. Both TCR alpha and beta chains were sequenced, and tight co-correlation was observed between alpha and beta sequence abundances in each sample. The paper's processing steps were these. Decombinator V4 was used to annotate TCR sequences for V gene, J gene and CDR3. TCRs were defined as expanded if a significant change between any two time points was detected under a Poisson model with p below 0.0001. TCR abundances were normalised to the total number of TCRs sequenced per sample and expressed as counts per million. TRAV1-2 paired with TRAJ12, TRAJ20 or TRAJ33 defined MAIT TCRs, while TRAV10 paired with TRAJ18 defined iNKT TCRs. VDJdb, accessed 1 November 2021, was searched for CMV, EBV and SARS-CoV-2 annotated TCRs, excluding TCRs annotated for multiple antigens. TCRdb itself trimmed the public reads at Q25 with fastp, ran MiXCR and retained productive beta chains. Each record represents a unique CDR3 protein, reported with the most common genes and DNA among its rows. The V and J calls were not made by the authors but by TCRdb's processing. The sample records roughly 60,000 distinct CDR3 sequences, about an eighth of which are singletons. Roughly 4.2% of the sample is taken by the ten largest.

Here V drops 6 bases and J drops 8 bases, and the junction holds 3 bases not matched to any gene. Counted from cysteine to phenylalanine, this CDR3 has 12 amino acids. CDR3 DNA only is kept here, 36 bases in frame from base 1. The specimen was whole blood. The clonotype was recovered from an adult who was a healthcare worker with PCR-confirmed SARS-CoV-2 infection or an uninfected control (not recorded which). The sequence links TRBV12-3 or TRBV12-4 to TRBJ1-4, with TRBD1 identical over 7 junction bases. In nucleotide form, the sequence is TGTGCCAGCAGCCTGACAGGGGAAAAACTGTTTTTT. This codes for CASSLTGEKLFF.